The 15 T cell receptor beta chains presented below share a single source sample, sequenced in a study of T cell repertoires in ileal Crohn's disease. Regarding time point: neoterminal ileum biopsy at postoperative endoscopy, about 6 months after surgery. Here immunoSEQ multiplex PCR was the method, and the copy in TCRdb shows in-frame clones only, minus some. The sample includes 15,000 to 20,000 clones, 65% to 80% seen only once; the top ten take 4% to 5%. Specimen: ileal tissue. The receptors shown here come from an adult with Crohn's disease.

The chain uses TRBV15 and TRBJ2-2; TRBD1 is a possible D gene (6 bases). Germline-derived CDR1 and CDR2 are LNHNV and YYDKDF (reference sequence). This CDR3 has 14 residues. The V and J ends lost 8 bases and 3 bases respectively, with 13 bases between them. The CDR3 DNA sequence: TGTGCCACCGCGAAGCAGGGGTACACCGGGGAGCTGTTTTTT. Translating it yields CATAKQGYTGELFF.

The table lists this clone with a few counts. The chain couples TRBV5-1 to TRBJ2-7; 14 bases fit TRBD2. The V gene end was trimmed by 4 bases and the J gene end by 2 bases; junction bases not matched to a gene: 5. CDR1 is SGHRS and CDR2 is YFSETQ in the germline V gene. The CDR3 loop spans 16 amino acids. The DNA of the CDR3 is TGCGCCAGCAGCAAGGGACTAGCGGGAGCTACCTACGAGCAGTACTTC. It specifies CASSKGLAGATYEQYF.

This clone came up once. The rearrangement joins TRBV4-2 to TRBJ2-1; tentatively, D is TRBD2 (6 bases). The germline CDR1 and CDR2 sequences are LGHNA and YNFKEQ. CDR3 size: 17 residues. The V gene lost 3 bases and the J gene lost 4 bases, with 19 bases spanning the gap. CDR3 bases: TGTGCCAGCAGCCAGGGGTTGGGCGGGACCGAATACAATGAGCAGTTCTTC. Protein: CASSQGLGGTEYNEQFF.

This sequence joins TRBV5-1 and TRBJ1-1; D gene ambiguous. This CDR3 spans 15 amino acids. Trimming pared 5 bases from V and 0 bases from J, leaving 14 bases between. CDR1 is SGHRS and CDR2 is YFSETQ in the germline V gene. CDR3: CASRPAGGLNTEAFF. The CDR3, as DNA: TGCGCCAGCAGGCCGGCCGGAGGGTTGAACACTGAAGCTTTCTTT.

This sequence joins TRBV9 and TRBJ2-1; TRBD2 matches 16 bases. Trimming cost V 4 bases and J 6 bases; bases outside gene matches: 4. Germline V gives CDR1 SGDLS, CDR2 YYNGEE. The CDR3 has 16 amino acids. The CDR3 nucleotides read TGTGCCAGCAGCCCAGGGACTAGCGGGGGGGCCAATGAGCAGTTCTTC. This sequence encodes CASSPGTSGGANEQFF. Filled out from reference TRBV9 and TRBJ2-1, the complete variable domain reads DSGVTQTPKHLITATGQRVTLRCSPRSGDLSVYWYQQSLDQGLQFLIQYYNGEERAKGNILERFSAQQFPDLHSELNLSSLELGDSALYFCASSPGTSGGANEQFFGPGTRLTVL.

The CDR3 region has the DNA TGTGCCAGCCATAGGACAGGGATGTACGAGCAGTACTTC. Its translation: CASHRTGMYEQYF. The chain has TRBV6-5 and TRBJ2-7; 8 bases agree with TRBD1. The junction had 7 bases not matched to a gene; V was cut back by 8 bases and J by 4 bases. The CDR3 totals 13 residues. Germline lookup yields CDR1 MNHEY and CDR2 SVGAGI.

The rearrangement uses TRBV19 and TRBJ1-2; D is unclear. CDR1 LNHDA and CDR2 SQIVND come from the germline V gene (reference sequence). The CDR3 sequence is 16 residues long. Trimming cost V 1 base and J 0 bases, with 12 bases left between them. The CDR3 nucleotides are TGTGCCAGTAGTATAGGGTGGGAGGCTGCTAACTATGGCTACACCTTC. This encodes CASSIGWEAANYGYTF.

The sample holds a few counts of this clone. J is TRBJ1-4 and V is TRBV6-1; D perhaps matches TRBD1 (6 bases). Trimming removed 1 base from V and 7 bases from J, with 16 bases in between. The germline V gene encodes CDR1 MNHNS and CDR2 SASEGT. CDR3 size: 16 residues. CDR3 in DNA: TGTGCCAGCAGTGAAGTGTCTCCAGGGGCCGCTGAAAAACTGTTTTTT. Residues: CASSEVSPGAAEKLFF.

This chain uses TRBV19 with TRBJ2-7, with TRBD2 identical over 7 bases. Per the germline V gene, CDR1 is LNHDA and CDR2 is SQIVND (reference sequence). The V segment lost 8 bases and the J segment 2 bases; nucleotides outside the gene matches: 6. The CDR3 is made up of 13 amino acids. CDR3 in DNA: TGTGCCAGTGGACTAGGGGTTCCCTACGAGCAGTACTTC. As protein: CASGLGVPYEQYF.

The chain couples TRBV6-1 to TRBJ2-1; D might be TRBD2 (6 bases). The CDR3 consists of 15 residues. Trimming removed 7 bases at V and 6 bases at J, with 19 bases between. Germline CDR1 MNHNS, CDR2 SASEGT. The CDR3 loop reads CASIERRAGRNEQFF. CDR3 DNA sequence: TGTGCCAGCATTGAGAGGAGGGCCGGGCGCAATGAGCAGTTCTTC.

The rearrangement uses TRBV6-5 and TRBJ1-3, with a weak D call TRBD1 (5 bases). The CDR3 length is 15 residues. V lost 0 bases and J lost 2, with 8 bases in between. Germline V gene sequence: CDR1 MNHEY, CDR2 SVGAGI. CDR3 sequence reads: CASSYSQGAGNTIYF. CDR3 nucleotide sequence: TGTGCCAGCAGTTACTCGCAAGGGGCTGGAAACACCATATATTTT.

V gene TRBV19 combines with J gene TRBJ2-3, with D possibly being TRBD1 (5 bases). V gave up 3 bases and J gave up 6 bases, with 10 bases separating them. This CDR3 contains 13 residues. Germline CDR1 reads LNHDA; CDR2 reads SQIVND (reference sequence). CDR3 in amino acids: CASSIQGYDTQYF. Here the CDR3 DNA reads TGTGCCAGTAGTATTCAGGGTTACGATACGCAGTATTTT.

The chain couples TRBV6-5 to TRBJ2-3; TRBD1 is a possible D gene (6 bases). V was clipped by 4 bases and J by 0 bases, with 11 bases between them. Germline values: CDR1 MNHEY, CDR2 SVGAGI. The CDR3 runs 15 residues. The CDR3 spells CASSSPQGSTDTQYF. The CDR3 DNA reads TGTGCCAGCAGTTCCCCACAGGGTAGCACAGATACGCAGTATTTT.

The V gene is TRBV7-6, the J gene TRBJ2-1; TRBD2 matches at 14 bases. The CDR3 is made up of 16 amino acids. Germline V lookup: CDR1 SGHVS, CDR2 FNYEAQ. The ends lost 5 bases at V and 10 bases at J; junction bases unmatched: 10. The CDR3 region is CASSPATSGRGGEQFF. For the CDR3, the DNA is TGTGCCAGCAGCCCGGCGACTAGCGGGAGGGGGGGAGAGCAGTTCTTC.

V gene TRBV15 combines with J gene TRBJ2-4; D is unresolved. V lost 0 bases and J 2 bases, leaving 14 bases between the germline ends. The CDR3 contains 17 residues. The germline gives CDR1 LNHNV, CDR2 YYDKDF (reference sequence). CDR3 in DNA: TGTGCCACCAGCAGAGATTTCGTTCTAGGTCCCAAAAACATTCAGTACTTC. Translated: CATSRDFVLGPKNIQYF.